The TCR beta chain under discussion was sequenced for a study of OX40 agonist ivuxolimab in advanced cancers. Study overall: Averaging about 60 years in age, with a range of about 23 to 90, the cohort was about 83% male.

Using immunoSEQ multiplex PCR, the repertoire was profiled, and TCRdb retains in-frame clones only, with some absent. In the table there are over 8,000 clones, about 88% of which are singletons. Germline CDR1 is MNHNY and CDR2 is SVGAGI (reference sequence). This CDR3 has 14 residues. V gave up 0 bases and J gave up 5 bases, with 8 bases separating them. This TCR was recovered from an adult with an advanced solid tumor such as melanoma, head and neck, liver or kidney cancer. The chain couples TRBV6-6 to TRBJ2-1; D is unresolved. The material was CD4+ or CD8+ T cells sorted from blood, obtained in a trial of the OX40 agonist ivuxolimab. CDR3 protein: CASSYSIADNEQFF. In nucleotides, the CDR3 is TGTGCCAGCAGTTACTCGATCGCAGACAATGAGCAGTTCTTC.